This T cell receptor beta chain was sequenced during a study of neurological immune-mediated disorders. MiXCR, applied by TCRdb to the 5' RACE reads, yields one record per CDR3 protein. This sample has around 30,000 distinct CDR3 sequences, with more than 1.3% found just once. Germline CDR1 is MGHDK and CDR2 is SYGVNS. The CDR3 covers 13 residues. Trimming took off 4 bases at V and 7 bases at J, with 14 bases between the two ends. Notes on the study in general: Patients with HTLV-1-associated myelopathy had the highest level of TCR clonal expansion, whereas patients with multiple sclerosis had the lowest level, falling beneath the level found in healthy controls.

This clonotype was observed at least ten times. Its cognate antigen is unknown. Material for sequencing was PBMCs. The rearrangement uses TRBV25-1 and TRBJ2-7; D may be TRBD1 (6 bases). This clonotype originated in a woman aged 30 to 39 with multiple sclerosis. CDR3 sequence: CASSVDIGGEQYF. The CDR3 DNA follows: TGTGCCAGCAGTGTCGACATAGGGGGAGAGCAGTACTTC.